This T cell receptor beta chain was identified in a study of type 1 and type 2 diabetes patients. Study-wide context: Donors were type 1 diabetes, type 2 diabetes, or nondiabetic controls.

As for this clonotype: Its matching antigen is unknown. A read error may be the cause here, since a much bigger clone is one base away.

The PCR template was genomic DNA. A primer set of 30 forward and 13 reverse primers amplified the CDR3. TCRdb called the multiplex PCR reads again in MiXCR, with one record for every CDR3 protein. The repertoire consists of under 300,000 distinct CDR3 sequences, with roughly 50% occurring once and the leading ten covering roughly 13%. CDR3 length equals 17 residues. The germline CDR1 and CDR2 sequences are SNHLY and FYNNEI. V lost 3 bases and J lost 10, with 24 bases in between. The study, taken as a whole, reports: Type 2 diabetes and control V and J usage correlated highly, around 0.97. Some expanded clones seen only in T1D might occur in additional T2D or control samples. Type 2 diabetes patients had few highly-expanded CD4+ clones, median one.

Material for sequencing was peripheral blood mononuclear cells (PBMCs). This chain connects TRBV2 to TRBJ1-4; D gene ambiguous. The TCR comes from a man aged 18 to 30 with type 2 diabetes. Here the CDR3 DNA reads TGTGCCAGCAGTGAGTCGACTCAAGGGCCTAAGGCGGGAAAACTGTTTTTT. It specifies CASSESTQGPKAGKLFF.